These 19 T cell receptor beta chains originate from one sample sequenced in a study of T cell repertoires in cytomegalovirus infection. Their target antigens are unknown. One entry per CDR3 protein, called by TCRdb with MiXCR from the reads. The sample has roughly 80,000 distinct CDR3 sequences; 20% to 30% are singletons. This specimen consisted of CD8+ T cells from cultured PBMCs, obtained from culture after CMV antigen stimulation. These receptor sequences come from a human donor in good health (CMV status not recorded). Some clones in this sample may be carry-over from other donors' samples.

The CDR3 coding sequence is TGTGCCAGTAGTAGCGGGGGGCAAGGTTTATCCTACAATGAGCAGTTCTTC. This gives the protein CASSSGGQGLSYNEQFF. The chain has TRBV19 and TRBJ2-1; TRBD2 matches at 8 bases. In germline, CDR1 is LNHDA, CDR2 SQIVND (reference sequence). The CDR3 contains 17 residues. The ends lost 4 bases at V and 1 base at J; junction bases unmatched: 9. Full variable domain (remainder filled in from reference TRBV19 and TRBJ2-1): DGGITQSPKYLFRKEGQNVTLSCEQNLNHDAMYWYRQDPGQGLRLIYYSQIVNDFQKGDIAEGYSVSREKKESFPLTVTSAQKNPTAFYLCASSSGGQGLSYNEQFFGPGTRLTVL.

This chain uses TRBV7-9 with TRBJ1-5; D unclear. The V gene lost 5 bases and the J gene lost 1 base, with 12 bases spanning the gap. Germline lookup yields CDR1 SEHNR and CDR2 FQNEAQ (reference sequence). CDR3 length: 15 amino acids. The CDR3 DNA reads TGTGCCAGCAGCGACGCAGGACCCAGCAATCAGCCCCAGCATTTT. It is translated as CASSDAGPSNQPQHF. The whole variable domain, filled in from reference TRBV7-9 and TRBJ1-5, reads DTGVSQNPRHKITKRGQNVTFRCDPISEHNRLYWYRQTLGQGPEFLTYFQNEAQLEKSRLLSDRFSAERPKGSFSTLEIQRTEQGDSAMYLCASSDAGPSNQPQHFGDGTRLSIL.

The V gene is TRBV24-1, the J gene TRBJ2-5; unclear D gene. Germline V gene sequence: CDR1 KGHDR, CDR2 SFDVKD. This CDR3 spans 16 amino acids. V lost 0 bases and J 1 base, leaving 11 bases between the germline ends. This CDR3 is CATSDLAEAAQETQYF. CDR3 nucleotide sequence: TGTGCCACCAGTGATTTGGCCGAGGCGGCCCAAGAGACCCAGTACTTC.

The chain carries TRBV27 and TRBJ1-4; D gene ambiguous. The CDR3 runs to 11 residues. Per the germline V gene, CDR1 is MNHEY and CDR2 is SMNVEV (reference sequence). Trimming pared 4 bases from V and 8 bases from J, leaving 5 bases between. The CDR3 here is CASSSGEKLFF. CDR3 bases: TGTGCCAGCAGTTCGGGGGAAAAACTGTTTTTT.

This chain links TRBV7-9 with TRBJ2-7, with D tentatively TRBD1 or TRBD2 (5 bases each). The V gene's germline CDR1 is SEHNR and CDR2 FQNEAQ (reference sequence). This CDR3 is built from 15 residues. V dropped 1 base and J dropped 0 bases, with 10 bases sitting between them. The DNA of the CDR3 is TGTGCCAGCAGCTTAGTGACGGGGACCTCCTACGAGCAGTACTTC. This codes for CASSLVTGTSYEQYF.

As regards this clonotype: A much bigger clone sits one base away, suggesting this may be a read error. The chain has TRBV12-3 or TRBV12-4 and TRBJ2-5, with D tentatively TRBD2 (5 bases). The CDR3 consists of 13 residues. The CDR3 sequence is CASSLNAREIQYF. The CDR3 coding sequence is TGTGCCAGCAGTTTAAACGCAAGGGAGATCCAGTACTTC.

This clonotype occurred many times. The chain joins TRBV27 to TRBJ1-5; TRBD1 might be the D (5 bases). The CDR3 contains 16 residues. V lost 4 bases to trimming and J lost 2 bases, with 15 bases between them. Germline V gene data show CDR1 as MNHEY and CDR2 as SMNVEV (reference sequence). CDR3 amino acids: CASSSLTAKGNQPQHF. CDR3 bases: TGTGCCAGCAGTTCACTGACAGCGAAAGGCAATCAGCCCCAGCATTTT.

This clonotype was seen a handful of times. This chain links TRBV12-3 or TRBV12-4 with TRBJ2-4, with 10 bases aligning to TRBD2. Unmatched junction bases numbered 8, after V lost 6 bases and J lost 9 bases. The CDR3 runs to 14 residues. The CDR3 DNA reads TGTGCCAGCAGCGCCAGCGGGGGGGGTGGCATTCAGTACTTC. It specifies CASSASGGGGIQYF.

This clonotype was picked up a small number of times. The chain employs TRBV11-2 and TRBJ1-2, with 10 bases matching TRBD1. This CDR3 region has 15 residues. V gave up 4 bases and J gave up 5 bases; unmatched junction bases: 7. Germline-derived CDR1 and CDR2 are SGHAT and FQNNGV. For the CDR3, the DNA is TGTGCCAGCAGCTCCGGACAGGGGGAGGGTTATGGCTACACCTTC. It codes for CASSSGQGEGYGYTF.

The V call is TRBV12-3 or TRBV12-4, the J call TRBJ1-4; possible D gene TRBD1, 5 bases. The CDR3 length is 13 residues. V gave up 6 bases and J gave up 2 bases, with 7 bases separating them. CDR3 nucleotide sequence: TGTGCCAGCAGGAGACAGACTAATGAAAAACTGTTTTTT. Its protein product is CASRRQTNEKLFF.

V is TRBV30 and J is TRBJ2-7, with a tentative D call TRBD1 (5 bases). Germline V gene sequence: CDR1 GTSNPN, CDR2 SVGIG (reference sequence). CDR3 length: 13 residues. V lost 4 bases and J 2 bases, leaving 12 bases between the germline ends. The CDR3 nucleotides read TGTGCCTGGACGAAAGGGGTCGCCTACGAGCAGTACTTC. Amino acid sequence: CAWTKGVAYEQYF.

This clonotype appeared a few times. The V gene is TRBV6-2 or TRBV6-3, the J gene TRBJ1-5; D not certain. Germline V CDR1 and CDR2: MNHEY, SVGEGT. V lost 2 bases and J 3 bases, leaving 8 bases between the germline ends. The length of the CDR3 is 14 residues. CDR3 sequence: CASSYGGYNQPQHF. Here the CDR3 DNA reads TGTGCCAGCAGTTACGGTGGGTACAATCAGCCCCAGCATTTT.

In this sample, this clonotype turned up many times. The V call is TRBV7-2, the J call TRBJ2-7; 11 positions match TRBD1. The CDR3 extends over 16 amino acids. V was pared by 5 bases and J by 6 bases, with 12 bases of the junction left unmatched. Germline values: CDR1 SGHTA, CDR2 FQGNSA. In nucleotides, the CDR3 is TGTGCCAGCAGCCCTACGGAGGACAGGGGGCGCTTCGAGCAGTACTTC. This codes for CASSPTEDRGRFEQYF.

Points on this clonotype: A much larger clone differs from this one at a single base, so this may be a read error. The chain combines TRBV7-8 with TRBJ2-1; D call uncertain. The CDR3 is 13 residues long. CDR1 is SGHVS, CDR2 FQNEAQ, per germline. The CDR3 DNA is TGTGCCAGCAGCCCCGGACCGGCGTATGAGCAGATCTTC. It codes for CASSPGPAYEQIF.

In this sample, this clonotype turned up a few times. This sequence joins TRBV4-1 and TRBJ1-6; possibly TRBD1 for D (5 bases). The CDR3 covers 17 residues. Between the trimmed V and J ends, which lost 0 bases and 4 bases, there was a span of 13 bases. The germline V gene has CDR1 MGHRA and CDR2 YSYEKL. The CDR3 sequence is CASSQDRQQVYNSPLHF. The CDR3 DNA reads TGCGCCAGCAGCCAAGATAGGCAACAGGTTTATAATTCACCCCTCCACTTT.

This clonotype was detected a few times. This chain joins TRBV7-9 and TRBJ2-7; the match to TRBD2 covers 8 bases. The junction had 8 bases not matched to a gene; V was cut back by 4 bases and J by 0 bases. CDR3 length equals 16 residues. Germline-derived CDR1 and CDR2 are SEHNR and FQNEAQ (reference sequence). DNA of the CDR3: TGTGCCAGCAGCTCCCACGGGGGGGGCAACTCCTACGAGCAGTACTTC. This gives the protein CASSSHGGGNSYEQYF. Full variable domain (rest looked up from reference TRBV7-9 and TRBJ2-7): DTGVSQNPRHKITKRGQNVTFRCDPISEHNRLYWYRQTLGQGPEFLTYFQNEAQLEKSRLLSDRFSAERPKGSFSTLEIQRTEQGDSAMYLCASSSHGGGNSYEQYFGPGTRLTVT.

This clonotype turned up a few times. The rearrangement joins TRBV18 to TRBJ2-5; 8 bases are shared with TRBD1. The CDR3 extends over 14 amino acids. Per the germline V gene, CDR1 is KGHSH and CDR2 is LQKENI. The junction had 4 bases not matched to a gene; V was cut back by 5 bases and J by 2 bases. In nucleotides, the CDR3 is TGTGCCAGCTCAGGTGACAGGGGACAAGAGACCCAGTACTTC. The encoded protein is CASSGDRGQETQYF.

The V call is TRBV4-1, the J call TRBJ2-3; D unresolved. This CDR3 comprises 15 residues. V lost 1 base and J 0 bases, leaving 8 bases between the germline ends. Per the germline V gene, CDR1 is MGHRA and CDR2 is YSYEKL. The CDR3 sequence: CASSQVPHSTDTQYF. The CDR3 DNA reads as TGCGCCAGCAGCCAAGTTCCCCACAGCACAGATACGCAGTATTTT.

V is TRBV12-3 or TRBV12-4 and J is TRBJ1-2; a weak D match, TRBD1 (5 bases). Trimming took off 7 bases at V and 1 base at J, with 19 bases between the two ends. CDR3 length: 16 residues. The DNA for the CDR3 is TGTGCCAGCACCATGGGAATCGATGGGGGTAACTATGGCTACACCTTC. Translated: CASTMGIDGGNYGYTF.